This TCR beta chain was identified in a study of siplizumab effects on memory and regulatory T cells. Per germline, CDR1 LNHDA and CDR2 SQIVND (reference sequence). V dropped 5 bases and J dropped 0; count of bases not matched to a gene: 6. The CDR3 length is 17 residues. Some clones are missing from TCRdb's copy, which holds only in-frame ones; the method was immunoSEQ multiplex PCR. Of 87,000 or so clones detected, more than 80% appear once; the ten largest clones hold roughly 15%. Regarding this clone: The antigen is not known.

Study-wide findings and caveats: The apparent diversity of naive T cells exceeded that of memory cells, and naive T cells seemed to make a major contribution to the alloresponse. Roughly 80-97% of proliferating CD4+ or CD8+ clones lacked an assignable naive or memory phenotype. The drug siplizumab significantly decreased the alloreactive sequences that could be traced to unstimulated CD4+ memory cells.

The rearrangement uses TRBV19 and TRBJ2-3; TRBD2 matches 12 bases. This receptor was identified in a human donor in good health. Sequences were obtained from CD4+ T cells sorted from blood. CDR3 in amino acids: CASSVGLAGSSTDTQYF. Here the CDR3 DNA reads TGTGCCAGTAGTGTAGGACTAGCGGGGTCTAGCACAGATACGCAGTATTTT.